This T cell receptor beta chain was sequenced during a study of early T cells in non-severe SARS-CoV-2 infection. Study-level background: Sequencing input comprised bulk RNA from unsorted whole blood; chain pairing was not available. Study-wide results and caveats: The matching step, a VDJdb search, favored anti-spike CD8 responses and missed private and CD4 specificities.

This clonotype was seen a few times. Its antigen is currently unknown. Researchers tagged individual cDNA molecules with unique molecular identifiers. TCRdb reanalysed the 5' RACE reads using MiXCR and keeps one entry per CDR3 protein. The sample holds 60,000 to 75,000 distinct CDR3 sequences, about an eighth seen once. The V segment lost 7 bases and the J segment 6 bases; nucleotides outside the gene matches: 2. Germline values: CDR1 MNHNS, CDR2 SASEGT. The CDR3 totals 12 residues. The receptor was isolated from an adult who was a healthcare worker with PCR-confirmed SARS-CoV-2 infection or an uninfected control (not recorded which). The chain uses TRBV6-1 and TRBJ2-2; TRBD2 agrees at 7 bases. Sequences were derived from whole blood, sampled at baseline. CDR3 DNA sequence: TGTGCCAGCACCGCGGGGGCCGGGGAGCTGTTTTTT. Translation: CASTAGAGELFF.